This T cell receptor beta chain was identified during a study of cytomegalovirus exposure and HLA in healthy donors. PCR used 60 Vbeta primers and 13 Jbeta primers. Sequenced by immunoSEQ multiplex PCR; TCRdb stores in-frame clones only, minus some. The sample contains about 100,000 clones, about four fifths of which appear only once. CDR3 length equals 16 residues. Germline values: CDR1 SGHRS, CDR2 YFSETQ. The junction had 9 bases not matched to a gene; V was cut back by 1 base and J by 8 bases. The chain is built from TRBV5-1 and TRBJ1-6, with 7 bases that match TRBD1. This receptor was obtained from a man in his forties in good health and CMV-seropositive. The sequencing input was PBMCs. Here the CDR3 DNA reads TGCGCCAGCAGCTTGTTCTACAACACAGGGGATTCACCCCTCCACTTT. This sequence encodes CASSLFYNTGDSPLHF.